Below, 4 T cell receptor beta chains from the same sample are listed, as sequenced in a study of T cells in narcolepsy. The data were produced by immunoSEQ multiplex PCR, yet TCRdb's version contains in-frame clones alone and is incomplete. This sample has roughly 11,000 clones, with approximately 94% found just once. The sequencing sample was made of CD45RA- memory CD4+ T cells from PBMCs. The origin of the receptors is a human donor with narcolepsy.

The chain is built from TRBV4-2 and TRBJ2-3; no clear D. The CDR3 totals 13 residues. Germline V lookup: CDR1 LGHNA, CDR2 YNFKEQ. V lost 0 bases and J 5 bases, leaving 6 bases between the germline ends. The CDR3 DNA reads TGTGCCAGCAGCCAAGAATTGGTAGATACGCAGTATTTT. Protein: CASSQELVDTQYF.

CDR3 protein: CASSYSYGIEKLFF. CDR3 coding DNA: TGTGCCAGCAGTTACTCGTACGGCATTGAAAAACTGTTTTTT. The chain carries TRBV6-5 and TRBJ1-4; no clear D. The V gene's germline CDR1 is MNHEY and CDR2 SVGAGI. The CDR3 is made up of 14 amino acids. V was pared by 0 bases and J by 7 bases, with 9 bases between.

The rearrangement links TRBV30 to TRBJ1-2; TRBD1 matches at 8 bases. Germline trimming cut 2 bases from V and 5 bases from J; bases unmatched to any gene: 4. This CDR3 spans 13 amino acids. Germline V gives CDR1 GTSNPN, CDR2 SVGIG (reference sequence). DNA of the CDR3: TGTGCCTGGAGTCAAAGGACAGGGTATGGCTACACCTTC. It yields the protein CAWSQRTGYGYTF.

This chain links TRBV19 with TRBJ1-2; 8 nucleotides match TRBD1. The germline gives CDR1 LNHDA, CDR2 SQIVND (reference sequence). This CDR3 contains 13 residues. The V and J ends lost 5 bases and 7 bases, in that order; junction bases with no gene match: 6. CDR3 protein: CASSGQGRAGYTF. DNA for the CDR3: TGTGCCAGTAGTGGACAGGGACGGGCTGGCTACACCTTC.